By sample fraction, the clone carrying this TCR delta chain is medium-sized. Given a far larger clone just one base away, this is likely a sequencing read error. Other DNA sequences in this specimen translate into the identical CDR3. These data originate in a study of gamma-delta T cells after stem cell transplantation. Germline V lookup: CDR1 GEAIGNYY, CDR2 EKD. The CDR3 has 17 amino acids. TCRdb re-processed the RT-PCR reads via CATT. The sample yields about 620 delta-chain clones, 4.5% to 6% seen once. The chain links TRDV2 to TRDJ1; 9 nucleotides match TRDD3. The receptor's source is a human donor. It is not recorded whose cells these are; they may come from a transplant donor. Sequenced: gamma-delta T cells. CDR3 DNA: TGTGCCTGCGACACTCTAACTGGGGGACAGTACACCGATAAACTCATCTTT. Its translation is CACDTLTGGQYTDKLIF.